The 26 T cell receptor beta chains reported below all come from one sample, sequenced in a study of blood T cell repertoires in COVID-19 (TCRdb year 2020). The library was produced with the immunoSEQ multiplex PCR assay. TCRdb's version of the immuneACCESS table is confined to in-frame rearrangements and falls short of the full clone set. An unresolved V gene accounts for under half of the shortfall where checked; the remainder is of unknown origin. Present in this sample are over 200,000 clones, roughly 83% of which were seen just once. The ten most abundant clones make up 27% of the sample. Sample: peripheral blood. The receptors were sampled from a man between 40 and 49 years old with acute or convalescent COVID-19.

The rearrangement links TRBV2 to TRBJ1-1; TRBD1 matches at 10 bases. CDR1 SNHLY and CDR2 FYNNEI come from the germline V gene. Trimming at V came to 6 bases and at J to 8 bases, leaving 3 bases not matched to a gene. This CDR3 has 12 residues. CDR3 region: CASSEDRGEAFF. In DNA form, the CDR3 reads TGTGCCAGCAGCGAGGACAGGGGGGAAGCTTTCTTT.

Turning to this clone: At one end, the junction sequence differs from germline, possibly due to a read error. The chain carries TRBV7-3 and TRBJ2-1, with TRBD1 as a possible D gene (5 bases). The CDR3 extends over 15 amino acids. Germline loops: CDR1 SGHTA, CDR2 FQGTGA. CDR3 loop: CTSRRTTDTYNEQFF. CDR3 in DNA: TGTACCAGCAGACGAACTACGGACACCTACAATGAGCAGTTCTTC.

The V gene is TRBV14, the J gene TRBJ2-3; 8 bases agree with TRBD2. CDR3 length: 16 residues. Germline V gives CDR1 SGHDN, CDR2 FVKESK. V gave up 4 bases and J gave up 3 bases; unmatched junction bases: 9. The CDR3 here is CASSPPGLVRTDTQYF. The DNA of the CDR3 is TGTGCCAGCAGCCCCCCGGGACTAGTGCGAACAGATACGCAGTATTTT.

The CDR3 nucleotides are TGTGCCAGCAGCCACCAATTATCAGCGGGATTAACAGATACGCAGTATTTT. Protein: CASSHQLSAGLTDTQYF. V usage is TRBV9 and J usage is TRBJ2-3, with TRBD2 matching 7 bases. J was trimmed by 3 bases and V by 4 bases; bases with no gene match: 14. This CDR3 comprises 17 residues. Germline V gene data show CDR1 as SGDLS and CDR2 as YYNGEE.

This chain uses TRBV19 with TRBJ2-1, with 7 bases matching TRBD2. V shed 5 bases, J shed 8 bases, and the junction held 6 bases outside the gene matches. Germline assignment: CDR1 LNHDA and CDR2 SQIVND (reference sequence). This CDR3 spans 13 amino acids. Written as DNA, the CDR3 is TGTGCCAGTAGTTCGGCGGGAGCGGATGAGCAGTTCTTC. It specifies CASSSAGADEQFF.

The DNA of the CDR3 is TGTGCCAGCAGTTTAAGGAACAGTAACTATGGCTACACCTTC. Translation: CASSLRNSNYGYTF. V and J are TRBV27 and TRBJ1-2; D remains unclear. This CDR3 has 14 residues. Germline CDR1 and CDR2: MNHEY and SMNVEV (reference sequence). V lost 2 bases and J 1 base, leaving 8 bases between the germline ends.

The CDR3 region has the DNA TGTGCCAGCGCACGGCAGGCTTATAATTCACCCCTCCACTTT. This encodes CASARQAYNSPLHF. The chain carries TRBV28 and TRBJ1-6; D is undetermined. Looked up from germline, CDR1 is MDHEN and CDR2 is SYDVKM. V lost 8 bases and J lost 4, with 12 bases in between. The CDR3 runs 14 residues.

The chain recombines TRBV6-2 or TRBV6-3 with TRBJ2-6; the D gene is possibly TRBD2 (5 bases). Trimming pared 5 bases from V and 2 bases from J, leaving 16 bases between. The CDR3 loop spans 17 amino acids. Germline values: CDR1 MNHEY, CDR2 SVGEGT. The CDR3 DNA reads as TGTGCCAGCAGTGCACGGGGTGGGTGGACTGGGGCCAACGTCCTGACTTTC. It yields the protein CASSARGGWTGANVLTF.

The table lists this clone with a count of one. Other nucleotide sequences in the sample specify the same CDR3. The chain employs TRBV5-1 and TRBJ1-2, with D possibly TRBD1 on 6 matching bases. The germline gives CDR1 SGHRS, CDR2 YFSETQ. Between the trimmed V and J ends, which lost 0 bases and 4 bases, there was a span of 13 bases. This CDR3 region has 15 residues. The DNA for the CDR3 is TGCGCCAGCAGCTTGGCCACAGGGAGAGGCTATGGCTACACCTTC. This translates into CASSLATGRGYGYTF.

CDR3 region: CASSIDLQGRVGYTF. CDR3 bases: TGTGCCAGTAGTATAGACTTACAGGGGAGAGTCGGCTACACCTTC. This chain uses TRBV19 with TRBJ1-2; 7 nucleotides match TRBD1. The CDR3 spans 15 residues. The V and J ends lost 0 bases and 8 bases, in that order; junction bases with no gene match: 9. Germline CDR1 and CDR2: LNHDA and SQIVND (reference sequence).

The genes are TRBV12-3 or TRBV12-4 and TRBJ2-3; D is undetermined. The CDR3 totals 12 residues. Between the trimmed V and J ends, which lost 3 bases and 2 bases, there was a span of 3 bases. The CDR3 coding sequence is TGTGCCAGCAGTTTCCTCACAGATACGCAGTATTTT. It translates to CASSFLTDTQYF.

The chain joins TRBV7-9 to TRBJ2-7; 12 nucleotides line up with TRBD2. The CDR3 has 14 residues. Losses at the gene ends were 2 bases for V and 7 bases for J; bases not matched to a gene: 3. The germline gives CDR1 SEHNR, CDR2 FQNEAQ (reference sequence). In DNA form, the CDR3 reads TGTGCCAGCAGCTTAAGTCTAGCGGGAGGGGAGCAGTACTTC. Encoded protein: CASSLSLAGGEQYF.

This clone was observed a few times. The chain joins TRBV10-1 to TRBJ1-2; D is unresolved. This CDR3 contains 12 residues. The germline CDR1 and CDR2 sequences are WNHNN and SYGVQD (reference sequence). Trimming cost V 5 bases and J 6 bases, with 10 bases left between them. The CDR3 DNA is TGCGCCAGCAGTCAAAGGGAGGATGGCTACACCTTC. Protein sequence: CASSQREDGYTF.

This chain links TRBV7-2 with TRBJ1-4; D possibly corresponds to TRBD1 (6 bases). The CDR3 contains 14 residues. Germline V lookup: CDR1 SGHTA, CDR2 FQGNSA. V lost 7 bases and J lost 3, with 12 bases in between. DNA for the CDR3: TGTGCCAGCAAAACAGGGATAGCTAATGAAAAACTGTTTTTT. Its translation is CASKTGIANEKLFF.

This chain links TRBV10-1 with TRBJ2-1; D call uncertain. CDR1 is WNHNN and CDR2 is SYGVQD in the germline V gene (reference sequence). V lost 5 bases and J 7 bases, leaving 9 bases between the germline ends. CDR3 length: 12 residues. CDR3 coding DNA: TGCGCCAGCAGTTTACCCGGGAATGAGCAGTTCTTC. This encodes CASSLPGNEQFF.

This clone was detected a few times. The genes are TRBV7-9 and TRBJ2-5; TRBD2 might be the D (6 bases). The CDR3 has 13 residues. Germline V CDR1 and CDR2: SEHNR, FQNEAQ (reference sequence). V shed 5 bases and J shed 5 bases, with 12 bases lying between them. The CDR3: CASSPGTSETQYF. CDR3 nucleotide sequence: TGTGCCAGCAGCCCCGGGACTTCTGAGACCCAGTACTTC.

This clone was seen only once. The J gene is TRBJ1-4, the V gene TRBV10-3; 9 nucleotides line up with TRBD1. Germline V gene lookup returns CDR1 ENHRY and CDR2 SYGVKD. The CDR3 has 15 amino acids. V was pared by 4 bases and J by 4 bases, with 4 bases of the junction left unmatched. In DNA form, the CDR3 reads TGTGCCATCAGTGCCCGGACAGGGGTTAATGAAAAACTGTTTTTT. Translation gives CAISARTGVNEKLFF.

V and J are TRBV25-1 and TRBJ2-2; TRBD1 is a possible D gene (6 bases). This CDR3 has 16 amino acids. Germline CDR1 and CDR2: MGHDK and SYGVNS. Trimming shortened V by 5 bases and J by 0 bases, and 13 bases separated the two germline ends. CDR3: CASSPQGFANTGELFF. CDR3 bases: TGTGCCAGCAGTCCCCAGGGGTTCGCGAACACCGGGGAGCTGTTTTTT.

This clone was observed once. This chain links TRBV4-2 with TRBJ1-2; D is ambiguous. The germline V gene encodes CDR1 LGHNA and CDR2 YNFKEQ. V dropped 1 base and J dropped 3 bases, with 9 bases sitting between them. The CDR3 sequence is 14 residues long. Here the CDR3 reads CASSQGPQYYGYTF. CDR3 bases: TGTGCCAGCAGCCAAGGCCCCCAGTACTATGGCTACACCTTC.

In this sample, this clone turned up once. The J gene is TRBJ1-5, the V gene TRBV7-2; no clear D gene. CDR3 length: 14 residues. The ends were cut back, 3 bases at V and 1 base at J, with 7 bases in the middle. CDR1 and CDR2 (germline): SGHTA, FQGNSA. As DNA, the CDR3 is TGTGCCAGCAGCTTCAGAAAGAGCAATCAGCCCCAGCATTTT. Amino acid sequence: CASSFRKSNQPQHF.

The rearrangement links TRBV7-9 to TRBJ1-1; D remains unclear. The V and J ends lost 7 bases and 7 bases respectively, with 10 bases between them. The CDR3 loop spans 11 amino acids. CDR1 is SEHNR, CDR2 FQNEAQ, per germline (reference sequence). The CDR3 loop is CASNLGVEAFF. The CDR3 DNA follows: TGTGCCAGCAACCTCGGGGTTGAAGCTTTCTTT.

Here the CDR3 reads CASSFPTRSSYNEQFF. CDR3 nucleotides: TGTGCCAGCAGTTTTCCTACTCGGAGCTCCTACAATGAGCAGTTCTTC. The chain couples TRBV6-6 to TRBJ2-1; D ambiguous. Germline-derived CDR1 and CDR2 are MNHNY and SVGAGI (reference sequence). The CDR3 consists of 16 residues. The V gene lost 4 bases and the J gene lost 0 bases, with 13 bases spanning the gap.

The chain combines TRBV18 with TRBJ1-4; 8 bases fit TRBD1. V dropped 6 bases and J dropped 7; count of bases not matched to a gene: 13. Germline CDR1 KGHSH, CDR2 LQKENI. The CDR3 contains 16 residues. In nucleotides, the CDR3 is TGTGCCAGCTCTCCCATGTCGCAGGGGGCAGGTGAAAAACTGTTTTTT. Amino acid sequence: CASSPMSQGAGEKLFF.

The J gene is TRBJ2-7, the V gene TRBV2; the match to TRBD1 covers 7 bases. CDR1 and CDR2 from the germline V gene are SNHLY and FYNNEI. The V segment lost 4 bases and the J segment 0 bases; nucleotides outside the gene matches: 6. There are 15 residues in the CDR3. DNA of the CDR3: TGTGCCAGCAGTGGACAGGGCCTCCTCTCCTACGAGCAGTACTTC. It codes for CASSGQGLLSYEQYF.

This chain connects TRBV7-2 to TRBJ2-5, with TRBD2 as a possible D gene (6 bases). The CDR3 has 15 amino acids. Looked up from germline, CDR1 is SGHTA and CDR2 is FQGNSA. The V end lost 1 base, the J end lost 4 bases, and 13 bases lay between the germline ends. The CDR3 loop reads CASSLGIGRGETQYF. CDR3 nucleotides: TGTGCCAGCAGCTTAGGTATTGGGCGGGGAGAGACCCAGTACTTC.

V and J are TRBV6-1 and TRBJ2-1; D might be TRBD2 (5 bases). Germline V lookup: CDR1 MNHNS, CDR2 SASEGT. The CDR3 is 16 amino acids. V lost 3 bases and J 6 bases, leaving 18 bases between the germline ends. CDR3 DNA sequence: TGTGCCAGCAGTGACCCGACTACCTCAAAGGGCAATGAGCAGTTCTTC. Translation gives CASSDPTTSKGNEQFF.